A single sample is the source of the 28 T cell receptor beta chains below, sequenced in a study of blood T cell repertoires in COVID-19. Sequencing was performed with immunoSEQ multiplex PCR; in TCRdb, only in-frame clones are kept and a portion is missing. In the table there are nearly 40,000 clones, 88% of which are singletons. The specimen sequenced was peripheral blood. These receptors all come from an older woman with acute or convalescent COVID-19.

The chain joins TRBV4-3 to TRBJ1-1; TRBD1 matches at 7 bases. The CDR3 extends over 14 amino acids. Trimming at V came to 4 bases and at J to 1 base, leaving 3 bases not matched to a gene. Germline-derived CDR1 and CDR2 are LGHNA and YSLEER. Here the CDR3 reads CASSLHRGNTEAFF. The DNA for the CDR3 is TGCGCCAGCAGCCTACACAGGGGGAACACTGAAGCTTTCTTT.

The rearrangement links TRBV28 to TRBJ2-1, with a weak D call TRBD2 (6 bases). The V and J ends lost 5 bases and 7 bases respectively, with 18 bases between them. The CDR3 is made up of 15 amino acids. The germline V gene has CDR1 MDHEN and CDR2 SYDVKM. CDR3 residues: CASSLGTPYGNEQFF. CDR3 bases: TGTGCCAGCAGTCTAGGGACTCCGTATGGAAATGAGCAGTTCTTC.

The rearrangement links TRBV2 to TRBJ1-4, with D possibly matching TRBD1 (5 bases). Germline CDR1 and CDR2: SNHLY and FYNNEI. CDR3 length: 14 amino acids. Trimming took off 2 bases at V and 4 bases at J, with 8 bases between the two ends. The CDR3 loop is CASSELDSNEKLFF. The CDR3 DNA reads as TGTGCCAGCAGTGAACTAGACAGTAATGAAAAACTGTTTTTT.

The rearrangement uses TRBV24-1 and TRBJ2-3, with 13 positions matching TRBD2. Trimming at V came to 4 bases and at J to 2 bases, leaving 5 bases not matched to a gene. CDR3 size: 17 residues. Germline V gives CDR1 KGHDR, CDR2 SFDVKD. CDR3 protein: CATSDWTSGGTTDTQYF. The DNA of the CDR3 is TGTGCCACCAGTGACTGGACTAGCGGGGGTACCACAGATACGCAGTATTTT.

This chain uses TRBV5-1 with TRBJ1-4, with 7 bases fitting TRBD1. Losses at the gene ends were 7 bases for V and 4 bases for J; bases not matched to a gene: 7. Germline lookup yields CDR1 SGHRS and CDR2 YFSETQ. This CDR3 contains 14 residues. The chain's CDR3 is CASGTGTVNEKLFF. The CDR3 nucleotides are TGCGCCAGCGGAACCGGGACAGTTAATGAAAAACTGTTTTTT.

This sequence joins TRBV24-1 and TRBJ2-1, with 10 bases identical to TRBD2. Trimming took 7 bases from V and 7 from J; bases not matched to a gene: 3. The CDR3 is 13 amino acids. Germline-derived CDR1 and CDR2 are KGHDR and SFDVKD. The CDR3 sequence is CATRAGGLNEQFF. The CDR3 coding sequence is TGTGCCACCAGAGCGGGGGGGCTGAATGAGCAGTTCTTC.

The rearrangement joins TRBV11-2 to TRBJ2-7, with TRBD1 matching over 9 bases. The trim removed 1 base at V and 4 bases at J, leaving 8 bases unmatched. Germline V CDR1 and CDR2: SGHAT, FQNNGV. This CDR3 has 16 residues. CDR3 amino acids: CASSLGSGTGFYEQYV. CDR3 coding DNA: TGTGCCAGCAGCTTAGGATCCGGGACAGGGTTTTACGAGCAGTACGTC.

The gene calls are TRBV7-8 and TRBJ2-1, with 7 bases fitting TRBD2. Trimming took 4 bases from V and 15 from J; bases not matched to a gene: 15. The CDR3 runs 14 residues. CDR1 and CDR2 (germline): SGHVS, FQNEAQ. The DNA of the CDR3 is TGTGCCAGCAGCTCCTCCGAGGCGACTAGCTATCGGTTCTTC. Its translation: CASSSSEATSYRFF.

This clone was counted a single time. This chain uses TRBV28 with TRBJ2-5, with D tentatively TRBD2 (7 bases). The germline V and J ends were trimmed by 3 bases and 5 bases, with 13 bases remaining between them. The germline V gene has CDR1 MDHEN and CDR2 SYDVKM. This CDR3 is built from 14 residues. The CDR3, as DNA: TGTGCCAGCAGTTTCGGGGGGCATGAGGAGACCCAGTACTTC. This codes for CASSFGGHEETQYF. Together with reference TRBV28 and TRBJ2-5, the CDR3 gives the full variable domain: DVKVTQSSRYLVKRTGEKVFLECVQDMDHENMFWYRQDPGLGLRLIYFSYDVKMKEKGDIPEGYSVSREKKERFSLILESASTNQTSMYLCASSFGGHEETQYFGPGTRLLVL.

The rearrangement uses TRBV27 and TRBJ1-1; D may be TRBD1 (6 bases). CDR1 is MNHEY, CDR2 SMNVEV, per germline (reference sequence). CDR3 length: 14 amino acids. The V gene lost 8 bases and the J gene lost 1 base, with 14 bases spanning the gap. CDR3 coding DNA: TGTGCCAGCCGGGACATAAAGGGGAACACTGAAGCTTTCTTT. Its translation: CASRDIKGNTEAFF.

The rearrangement uses TRBV11-2 and TRBJ2-1; maybe TRBD1 (5 bases). Trimming stripped 8 bases from V and 4 bases from J, with 12 bases between. The germline V gene has CDR1 SGHAT and CDR2 FQNNGV. The CDR3 has 13 residues. This CDR3 reads CASVPDSYNEQFF. The DNA of the CDR3 is TGTGCCAGCGTACCCGACAGTTACAATGAGCAGTTCTTC.

The chain employs TRBV7-2 and TRBJ2-5; possible D gene TRBD2, 5 bases. V lost 0 bases, J lost 4 bases, and 15 bases lay in between. The CDR3 consists of 16 residues. Germline assignment: CDR1 SGHTA and CDR2 FQGNSA. The CDR3 loop is CASSLAGSVTRETQYF. Here the CDR3 DNA reads TGTGCCAGCAGCTTAGCAGGGAGCGTGACTCGAGAGACCCAGTACTTC.

This sequence joins TRBV10-3 and TRBJ2-3; no clear D. This CDR3 is 12 amino acids long. Germline CDR1 reads ENHRY; CDR2 reads SYGVKD. Trimming pared 3 bases from V and 4 bases from J, leaving 5 bases between. Written as DNA, the CDR3 is TGTGCCATCAGTGAATTAGCAGATACGCAGTATTTT. Its protein is CAISELADTQYF.

The J gene is TRBJ1-1, the V gene TRBV20-1; D not certain. Trimming took 3 bases from V and 9 from J, leaving 8 bases between them. This CDR3 has 10 amino acids. Per the germline V gene, CDR1 is DFQATT and CDR2 is SNEGSKA (reference sequence). CDR3 DNA sequence: TGCAGTGCTAGCCGGAGTCAAGCTTTCTTT. Amino acid sequence: CSASRSQAFF.

This sequence joins TRBV18 and TRBJ2-1; 7 bases are a match to TRBD2. Trimming took 4 bases from V and 0 from J; bases not matched to a gene: 6. Germline lookup yields CDR1 KGHSH and CDR2 LQKENI. CDR3 size: 16 residues. The CDR3 protein is CASSRSGAISYNEQFF. The DNA of the CDR3 is TGTGCCAGCTCACGAAGCGGGGCGATCTCCTACAATGAGCAGTTCTTC.

This chain joins TRBV3-1 (or the pseudogene TRBV3-2) and TRBJ1-6, with D tentatively TRBD1 (5 bases). Trimming took 3 bases from V and 8 from J, leaving 14 bases between them. The CDR3 has 15 amino acids. Germline CDR1 is LGHDT and CDR2 is YNNKEL (reference sequence). The DNA for the CDR3 is TGTGCCAGCAGCCAGGGTTCGGGGGGGGATTCACCCCTCCACTTT. Amino acids: CASSQGSGGDSPLHF.

The V call is TRBV3-1 (or the pseudogene TRBV3-2), the J call TRBJ2-1; 12 nucleotides match TRBD2. The CDR3 contains 14 residues. Losses at the gene ends were 7 bases for V and 7 bases for J; bases not matched to a gene: 5. Germline lookup yields CDR1 LGHDT and CDR2 YNNKEL (reference sequence). CDR3 sequence (DNA): TGTGCCAGCACAGGACTAGCGGGACGAAATGAGCAGTTCTTC. Its translation is CASTGLAGRNEQFF.

The chain has TRBV3-1 (or the pseudogene TRBV3-2) and TRBJ1-1; 11 positions match TRBD1. The CDR3 runs to 15 residues. V was pared by 4 bases and J by 3 bases, with 4 bases of the junction left unmatched. CDR1 and CDR2 (germline): LGHDT, YNNKEL (reference sequence). In nucleotides, the CDR3 is TGTGCCAGCAGCCTGGGGGACAGGGGGTACACTGAAGCTTTCTTT. It is translated as CASSLGDRGYTEAFF.

The chain couples TRBV7-9 to TRBJ1-6; perhaps TRBD1 as D (5 bases). The CDR3 runs to 14 residues. Germline CDR1 is SEHNR and CDR2 is FQNEAQ (reference sequence). Trimming pared 3 bases from V and 9 bases from J, leaving 12 bases between. CDR3 coding DNA: TGTGCCAGCAGCTTTAAGGGGCAGGTTTCACCCCTCCACTTT. Translation gives CASSFKGQVSPLHF.

The V call is TRBV3-1 (or the pseudogene TRBV3-2), the J call TRBJ2-5; possible D gene TRBD2, 6 bases. Per germline, CDR1 LGHDT and CDR2 YNNKEL (reference sequence). V lost 1 base to trimming and J lost 2 bases, with 11 bases between them. CDR3 length: 15 residues. This CDR3 reads CASSQAGARQETQYF. For the CDR3, the DNA is TGTGCCAGCAGCCAAGCGGGAGCTCGTCAAGAGACCCAGTACTTC.

V gene TRBV7-9 combines with J gene TRBJ2-1, with TRBD2 matching 10 bases. The germline CDR1 and CDR2 sequences are SEHNR and FQNEAQ (reference sequence). The CDR3 consists of 19 residues. V was pared by 4 bases and J by 4 bases, with 16 bases of the junction left unmatched. The chain's CDR3 is CASSSGEGGTSGTYNEQFF. In DNA form, the CDR3 reads TGTGCCAGCAGCTCCGGGGAGGGAGGTACTAGCGGGACATACAATGAGCAGTTCTTC. Based on the CDR3 plus reference TRBV7-9 and TRBJ2-1, the full variable domain is DTGVSQNPRHKITKRGQNVTFRCDPISEHNRLYWYRQTLGQGPEFLTYFQNEAQLEKSRLLSDRFSAERPKGSFSTLEIQRTEQGDSAMYLCASSSGEGGTSGTYNEQFFGPGTRLTVL.

The chain links TRBV19 to TRBJ2-7; 9 nucleotides align to TRBD1. The CDR3 extends over 13 amino acids. Germline V CDR1 and CDR2: LNHDA, SQIVND (reference sequence). V lost 4 bases and J lost 6; bases outside the gene matches: 4. The CDR3 reads CASSRTGDLEQYV. The CDR3 DNA sequence: TGTGCCAGTAGTAGGACAGGGGATCTCGAGCAGTACGTC.

The chain is built from TRBV27 and TRBJ1-5; a possible D gene is TRBD1 (6 bases). The CDR3 contains 19 residues. Deletions cut 5 bases from V and 6 bases from J, with 29 bases between. Germline lookup yields CDR1 MNHEY and CDR2 SMNVEV (reference sequence). The CDR3 reads CASSIRGAGPYDGGQPQHF. CDR3 sequence (DNA): TGTGCCAGCAGTATCCGGGGGGCAGGTCCTTATGATGGTGGTCAGCCCCAGCATTTT.

The chain recombines TRBV7-3 with TRBJ1-3; possibly TRBD1 for D (6 bases). CDR1 SGHTA and CDR2 FQGTGA come from the germline V gene. Trimming stripped 5 bases from V and 4 bases from J, with 18 bases between. This CDR3 comprises 16 residues. CDR3 coding DNA: TGTGCCAGCAGCATGACGACCGGGGGGCAAGGAAACACCATATATTTT. This sequence encodes CASSMTTGGQGNTIYF.

The chain links TRBV7-3 to TRBJ2-4; 9 bases align to TRBD2. The CDR3 is made up of 14 amino acids. Germline V gene lookup returns CDR1 SGHTA and CDR2 FQGTGA. The V gene end was trimmed by 2 bases and the J gene end by 8 bases; junction bases not matched to a gene: 4. The CDR3 sequence is CASSLAGGRDIQYF. In DNA form, the CDR3 reads TGTGCCAGCAGCTTAGCGGGAGGGCGAGACATTCAGTACTTC.

The rearrangement joins TRBV10-1 to TRBJ1-2; the D is unclear. V shed 5 bases and J shed 5 bases, with 12 bases lying between them. The CDR3 has 13 residues. CDR1 and CDR2 (germline): WNHNN, SYGVQD (reference sequence). This chain's CDR3 is CASSPARAYGYTF. The CDR3 DNA follows: TGCGCCAGCAGTCCCGCGAGGGCTTATGGCTACACCTTC.

The V call is TRBV4-1, the J call TRBJ2-2, with 10 bases aligning to TRBD2. The CDR3 extends over 17 amino acids. J gave up 3 bases and V 0 bases, and 4 bases lay outside the gene matches. Germline-derived CDR1 and CDR2 are MGHRA and YSYEKL. The CDR3 sequence is CASSQDRGLADTGELFF. In DNA form, the CDR3 reads TGCGCCAGCAGCCAAGATCGAGGACTAGCGGACACCGGGGAGCTGTTTTTT.

This rearrangement joins TRBV5-6 to TRBJ1-1; 7 bases line up with TRBD1. In germline, CDR1 is SGHDT, CDR2 YYEEEE. The CDR3 totals 13 residues. J lost 9 bases, V lost 0 bases, and 5 bases had no gene match. This chain's CDR3 is CASSLGQGNQAFF. DNA of the CDR3: TGTGCCAGCAGCTTGGGACAGGGAAATCAAGCTTTCTTT.